The TCR beta chain under discussion was sequenced for a study of T cells in narcolepsy (dated by TCRdb to 2016 to 2019). For the study in its entirety: Patients with narcolepsy type 1 or type 2 (NT1, NT2) and healthy control donors were enrolled in the study. The study used TCR Vbeta sequencing to track clonotypes in blood and CSF while looking for autoreactive T cells in narcolepsy patients that target self-antigens of hypocretin neurons (hypocretin, TRIB2). General conclusions and limits of the study: In plots comparing CSF and blood CD4+ T cell clonotypes from the same patient, HCRT-specific and TRIB2-specific autoreactive clonotypes were highlighted. According to the report, autoreactive clonotypes were detected serially in the blood of the same patients and of different patients, but not in healthy controls.

Library preparation used the immunoSEQ multiplex PCR assay. Drawn from immuneACCESS, this table holds only the in-frame rearrangements with V and J called that TCRdb kept. Clones are partly lost; checked studies trace under half to an unresolved V gene and leave the rest unexplained. This sample has about 3,400 clones in its table, and 62% of those were observed once. Of the sample, approximately 56% is held by the ten largest clones. From its cysteine to its phenylalanine, the CDR3 spans 15 amino acids. Only the CDR3 part of the read is kept: 45 bases, read in frame from the first base. According to the germline V gene, CDR1 reads ENHRY and CDR2 reads SYGVKD. V loses 3 bases of germline sequence and J loses 0 bases, and the interval between the two ends is 11 bases. Only a few counts were recorded for this clone. Its specific antigen is unknown. Base qualities are not provided; no much larger clone lies one nucleotide away.

Memory CD8+ T cells were sorted ex vivo from patient blood for TCR Vbeta sequencing and comparison with CSF CD8+ T cells. This clonotype was sampled from a human donor with narcolepsy. The sequencing input was CD45RA- memory CD8+ T cells from PBMCs. This specimen's cell subset or site label, interpreted: memory T cells sorted ex vivo from peripheral blood. The V and J segments used are TRBV10-3 and TRBJ1-1; no D gene is confidently identified. The sequenced DNA is TGTGCCATCAGTGAATTGGGCTTCATGAACACTGAAGCTTTCTTT. This codes for CAISELGFMNTEAFF.